Below are 22 T cell receptor beta chains sequenced from a single sample in a study of blood T cell repertoires in COVID-19. Assay used: immunoSEQ multiplex PCR; TCRdb lists only in-frame clones, some missing. The table shows about 250,000 clones, with under 85% occurring only once. Sequenced input: peripheral blood. Receptor source: a woman aged 35 to 49 with active or convalescent COVID-19.

CDR3: CASSLKTFLSNQPQHF. The CDR3 DNA reads as TGTGCCAGCAGTTTGAAGACATTCCTCTCCAATCAGCCCCAGCATTTT. The gene calls are TRBV28 and TRBJ1-5; D call uncertain. The CDR3 runs 16 residues. Trimming removed 3 bases from V and 3 bases from J, with 15 bases in between. Germline CDR1 reads MDHEN; CDR2 reads SYDVKM.

This chain's CDR3 is CASSVAGTLTNEQYF. The CDR3, as DNA: TGTGCCAGCAGCGTAGCGGGGACATTAACGAACGAGCAGTACTTC. The rearrangement links TRBV9 to TRBJ2-7; TRBD1 is a possible D gene (6 bases). V was cut by 0 bases and J by 5 bases, with 15 bases left in between. Germline V gene lookup returns CDR1 SGDLS and CDR2 YYNGEE. The CDR3 has 15 amino acids.

The V gene is TRBV5-5, the J gene TRBJ1-1, with 10 nucleotides matching TRBD1. V was clipped by 3 bases and J by 4 bases; unmatched bases: 3. Germline CDR1 and CDR2: SGHKS and YYEKEE (reference sequence). The CDR3 is 14 residues long. The CDR3 region has the DNA TGTGCCAGCAGCTGGACAGGGGGACTCACTGAAGCTTTCTTT. This translates into CASSWTGGLTEAFF.

The count of this clone is one. The genes are TRBV18 and TRBJ2-1, with 10 bases that match TRBD2. There are 19 residues in the CDR3. V shed 2 bases and J 4 bases; nucleotides not matched to a gene: 14. Germline V CDR1 and CDR2: KGHSH, LQKENI. CDR3 sequence: CASSPTRASGGAGYNEQFF. In DNA form, the CDR3 reads TGTGCCAGCTCACCAACCCGGGCTAGCGGGGGAGCGGGTTACAATGAGCAGTTCTTC.

The chain combines TRBV27 with TRBJ2-1; 8 bases align to TRBD2. The CDR3 covers 15 residues. Germline assignment: CDR1 MNHEY and CDR2 SMNVEV (reference sequence). V shed 4 bases, J shed 3 bases, and the junction held 5 bases outside the gene matches. This CDR3 reads CASSSGLALYNEQFF. For the CDR3, the DNA is TGTGCCAGCAGTTCCGGACTAGCCCTCTACAATGAGCAGTTCTTC.

This clone was found a few times. The chain recombines TRBV5-1 with TRBJ2-1; 15 bases are shared with TRBD2. The CDR3 spans 17 residues. Germline loops: CDR1 SGHRS, CDR2 YFSETQ. V was clipped by 4 bases and J by 7 bases; unmatched bases: 9. Written as DNA, the CDR3 is TGCGCCAGCAGCCCCCGGACTAGCGGGGGGGTGACGAATGAGCAGTTCTTC. Encoded protein: CASSPRTSGGVTNEQFF.

J is TRBJ1-4 and V is TRBV5-1, with 7 bases identical to TRBD1. Germline CDR1 and CDR2: SGHRS and YFSETQ. CDR3 length: 14 residues. Trimming at V came to 4 bases and at J to 4 bases, leaving 4 bases not matched to a gene. The CDR3 is CASSPGTDNEKLFF. DNA of the CDR3: TGCGCCAGCAGCCCCGGGACAGATAATGAAAAACTGTTTTTT.

The V gene is TRBV5-6, the J gene TRBJ2-3, with TRBD2 identical over 12 bases. Trimming removed 1 base from V and 2 bases from J; junction bases left unmatched: 2. This CDR3 is 16 amino acids long. CDR1 is SGHDT, CDR2 YYEEEE, per germline. CDR3 loop: CASSLRLAGVTDTQYF. As DNA, the CDR3 is TGTGCCAGCAGCTTGAGACTAGCGGGGGTCACAGATACGCAGTATTTT. The complete variable domain, with remaining parts taken from reference TRBV5-6 and TRBJ2-3, reads DAGVTQSPTHLIKTRGQQVTLRCSPKSGHDTVSWYQQALGQGPQFIFQYYEEEERQRGNFPDRFSGHQFPNYSSELNVNALLLGDSALYLCASSLRLAGVTDTQYFGPGTRLTVL.

The chain uses TRBV7-9 and TRBJ2-7; 7 bases are a match to TRBD1. The CDR3 covers 13 residues. Germline CDR1 SEHNR, CDR2 FQNEAQ (reference sequence). Trimming removed 3 bases from V and 5 bases from J; junction bases left unmatched: 4. In nucleotides, the CDR3 is TGTGCCAGCAGCTTTGGACAGGACGACGAGCAGTACGTC. It specifies CASSFGQDDEQYV.

The chain links TRBV5-1 to TRBJ2-3; 10 bases map to TRBD2. Germline V gives CDR1 SGHRS, CDR2 YFSETQ. V shed 4 bases and J 0 bases; nucleotides not matched to a gene: 14. This CDR3 spans 19 amino acids. Written as DNA, the CDR3 is TGCGCCAGCAGCCCCGCGCGTAGCGGGGGGTCTTATAGCACAGATACGCAGTATTTT. It is translated as CASSPARSGGSYSTDTQYF.

The chain employs TRBV2 and TRBJ1-5, with D possibly being TRBD1 (5 bases). The V and J ends lost 3 bases and 0 bases respectively, with 9 bases between them. There are 15 residues in the CDR3. Germline V gene lookup returns CDR1 SNHLY and CDR2 FYNNEI. The CDR3 nucleotides are TGTGCCAGCAGTGAGACAGCTTATAGCAATCAGCCCCAGCATTTT. Translation: CASSETAYSNQPQHF.

The chain links TRBV7-6 to TRBJ1-5; D might be TRBD1 (5 bases). Per germline, CDR1 SGHVS and CDR2 FNYEAQ. The CDR3 has 14 amino acids. Trimming shortened V by 5 bases and J by 5 bases, and 13 bases separated the two germline ends. CDR3 in amino acids: CASSPLGGDQPQHF. In DNA, the CDR3 is TGTGCCAGCAGCCCCTTGGGGGGGGATCAGCCCCAGCATTTT.

The rearrangement uses TRBV19 and TRBJ1-2, with TRBD1 matching over 7 bases. Looked up from germline, CDR1 is LNHDA and CDR2 is SQIVND (reference sequence). The CDR3 consists of 16 residues. V trimming: 2 bases; J trimming: 4 bases; junction bases outside the gene matches: 10. For the CDR3, the DNA is TGTGCCAGTAGTATATTCTCTCGGGACAGACTCTATGGCTACACCTTC. It yields the protein CASSIFSRDRLYGYTF.

This clone was picked up one time. The chain has TRBV6-1 and TRBJ2-1, with D perhaps matching TRBD1 (6 bases). Germline V gives CDR1 MNHNS, CDR2 SASEGT. The CDR3 totals 14 residues. The ends were cut back, 2 bases at V and 2 bases at J, with 7 bases in the middle. As DNA, the CDR3 is TGTGCCAGCAGTGAACAGGGGACCTACAATGAGCAGTTCTTC. Amino acids: CASSEQGTYNEQFF.

This clone has just one count. This may be a read error: a much more frequent sequence differs by one nucleotide. The V gene is TRBV11-3, the J gene TRBJ1-1, with D possibly TRBD1 on 6 matching bases. V lost 1 base to trimming and J lost 4 bases, with 7 bases between them. Germline V CDR1 and CDR2: SGHNT, YENEEA. The CDR3 is 13 amino acids. The CDR3 sequence is CASSLVGGTEAFF. As DNA, the CDR3 is TGTGCCAGCAGCTTAGTAGGGGGCACTGAAGCTTTCTTT.

V and J are TRBV5-1 and TRBJ1-1; D is unclear. This CDR3 spans 14 amino acids. Germline values: CDR1 SGHRS, CDR2 YFSETQ. With 0 bases removed from V and 1 base from J, the gap between germline ends came to 7 bases. Written as DNA, the CDR3 is TGCGCCAGCAGCTTGGATAACTCGAACACTGAAGCTTTCTTT. Its translation is CASSLDNSNTEAFF.

CDR3 protein: CAWSVTANTEAFF. CDR3 coding DNA: TGTGCCTGGAGTGTTACAGCGAACACTGAAGCTTTCTTT. The chain employs TRBV30 and TRBJ1-1; D gene uncertain. The CDR3 is 13 amino acids. Between the trimmed V and J ends, which lost 0 bases and 1 base, there was a span of 6 bases. Germline V gene data show CDR1 as GTSNPN and CDR2 as SVGIG (reference sequence).

The chain uses TRBV13 and TRBJ2-5; TRBD2 agrees at 8 bases. The CDR3 runs to 15 residues. The germline CDR1 and CDR2 sequences are PRHDT and FYEKMQ (reference sequence). The V gene end was trimmed by 3 bases and the J gene end by 0 bases; junction bases not matched to a gene: 3. CDR3 in amino acids: CASSFGREDQETQYF. The CDR3 coding sequence is TGTGCCAGCAGCTTCGGGCGGGAGGACCAAGAGACCCAGTACTTC.

This chain connects TRBV7-9 to TRBJ1-4; tentatively, D is TRBD1 (6 bases). From germline, CDR1 is SEHNR and CDR2 FQNEAQ (reference sequence). This CDR3 is 14 amino acids long. The V end was cut by 7 bases, the J end by 5 bases, with 14 bases between. The CDR3 region has the DNA TGTGCCAGCAACTCTGACAGGCTAAATGAAAAACTGTTTTTT. Translating gives CASNSDRLNEKLFF.

This rearrangement joins TRBV14 to TRBJ1-5; D perhaps matches TRBD1 (5 bases). V lost 1 base and J lost 7, with 8 bases in between. The CDR3 has 13 amino acids. The germline CDR1 and CDR2 sequences are SGHDN and FVKESK. The CDR3 DNA reads TGTGCCAGCAGCCAAGTTCAGGGCCAGCCCCAGCATTTT. Its protein product is CASSQVQGQPQHF.

This clone has more than one count but fewer than ten. This chain joins TRBV30 and TRBJ1-6; 7 bases are shared with TRBD1. The CDR3 spans 15 residues. V lost 0 bases and J lost 10; bases outside the gene matches: 9. Germline lookup yields CDR1 GTSNPN and CDR2 SVGIG (reference sequence). This chain's CDR3 is CAWSVQGSKESPLHF. The CDR3 DNA reads TGTGCCTGGAGTGTACAGGGGTCGAAGGAATCACCCCTCCACTTT.

This clone was counted a single time. The chain employs TRBV7-9 and TRBJ1-5, with 11 positions matching TRBD1. CDR3 length: 15 residues. Germline V gene lookup returns CDR1 SEHNR and CDR2 FQNEAQ (reference sequence). V dropped 8 bases and J dropped 7; count of bases not matched to a gene: 10. CDR3 protein: CASAGTGGEEQPQHF. The CDR3, as DNA: TGTGCCAGCGCCGGGACAGGGGGAGAGGAACAGCCCCAGCATTTT.